The 15 T cell receptor beta chains below were found in one sample sequenced in a study of T cell responses to AZD1222 COVID-19 vaccine (dated by TCRdb to the early 2020s). The time point label, as the study defines it: baseline before first vaccination. The library was obtained by the immunoSEQ multiplex PCR assay. TCRdb took over this immuneACCESS table, retaining in-frame rearrangements with V and J assigned. Such tables are incomplete; in checked studies, under half of the missing clones stem from an unresolved V gene, and the remainder is unexplained. The sample table shows roughly 100,000 clones, and 85% to 95% are seen once. The ten largest clones take up 5% of the sample. This material consisted of peripheral blood, taken on day 0 of AZD1222 vaccination. These receptors originate from an adult in good health.

The gene calls are TRBV28 and TRBJ2-7; weak D call: TRBD1 (6 bases). Per the germline V gene, CDR1 is MDHEN and CDR2 is SYDVKM. There are 11 residues in the CDR3. Trimming took off 7 bases at V and 5 bases at J, with 9 bases between the two ends. The CDR3 is CASIYRDEQYF. The CDR3 DNA is TGTGCCAGCATTTACAGGGACGAGCAGTACTTC.

The CDR3 loop reads CASRGRGSGANVLTF. As DNA, the CDR3 is TGTGCCAGCAGGGGAAGGGGCTCTGGGGCCAACGTCCTGACTTTC. The rearrangement links TRBV28 to TRBJ2-6, with D possibly matching TRBD1 (5 bases). From germline, CDR1 is MDHEN and CDR2 SYDVKM. With 6 bases removed from V and 0 bases from J, the gap between germline ends came to 9 bases. This CDR3 contains 15 residues.

The rearrangement joins TRBV6-2 or TRBV6-3 to TRBJ1-5; 7 bases fit TRBD1. Germline CDR1 is MNHEY and CDR2 is SVGEGT. With V trimmed by 2 bases and J by 0 bases, 4 bases remained unmatched. The CDR3 has 16 residues. CDR3 amino acids: CASSYPQGVSNQPQHF. The CDR3 DNA reads TGTGCCAGCAGTTACCCGCAGGGGGTTAGCAATCAGCCCCAGCATTTT.

V and J are TRBV7-3 and TRBJ1-1; D is unclear. Trimming removed 3 bases from V and 1 base from J, with 6 bases in between. Germline V CDR1 and CDR2: SGHTA, FQGTGA. This CDR3 comprises 13 residues. Written as DNA, the CDR3 is TGTGCCAGCAGCTTTAGTAAGAACACTGAAGCTTTCTTT. Its translation: CASSFSKNTEAFF.

This chain joins TRBV3-1 (or the pseudogene TRBV3-2) and TRBJ2-1, with D possibly TRBD1 on 5 matching bases. Germline V gene lookup returns CDR1 LGHDT and CDR2 YNNKEL (reference sequence). The CDR3 is 12 amino acids. Deletions cut 5 bases from V and 7 bases from J, with 9 bases between. CDR3 in amino acids: CASSAKGNEQFF. CDR3 DNA: TGTGCCAGCAGCGCAAAGGGGAATGAGCAGTTCTTC.

This chain uses TRBV29-1 with TRBJ2-5; D is undetermined. The germline gives CDR1 SQVTM, CDR2 ANQGSEA. The CDR3 runs to 10 residues. Between the trimmed V and J ends, which lost 4 bases and 5 bases, there was a span of 5 bases. CDR3 protein: CSVGPETQYF. For the CDR3, the DNA is TGCAGCGTTGGTCCCGAGACCCAGTACTTC.

V usage is TRBV6-6 and J usage is TRBJ2-3, with D possibly TRBD2 on 6 matching bases. Germline CDR1 reads MNHNY; CDR2 reads SVGAGI (reference sequence). The CDR3 length is 13 residues. With 5 bases removed from V and 5 bases from J, the gap between germline ends came to 11 bases. The CDR3 DNA follows: TGTGCCAGCAGTACGGGGGTTGAAGATACGCAGTATTTT. It yields the protein CASSTGVEDTQYF.

This chain links TRBV27 with TRBJ2-1; no reliable D call. This CDR3 has 14 amino acids. Trimming removed 5 bases from V and 5 bases from J, with 13 bases in between. Germline CDR1 MNHEY, CDR2 SMNVEV (reference sequence). DNA for the CDR3: TGTGCCAGCAGTCCTGGTTCTGTGAACAATGAGCAGTTCTTC. This encodes CASSPGSVNNEQFF.

The count of this clone is one. The chain combines TRBV5-6 with TRBJ2-7; weak D call: TRBD1 (6 bases). The V and J ends lost 4 bases and 7 bases respectively, with 24 bases between them. Germline lookup yields CDR1 SGHDT and CDR2 YYEEEE. The CDR3 runs to 16 residues. The CDR3 DNA reads TGTGCCAGCAGCCCGAGTCGGGGACACCCATCGCGAGAGCAGTACTTC. Translated: CASSPSRGHPSREQYF.

The chain links TRBV19 to TRBJ2-1; D possibly matches TRBD1 or TRBD2 (6 bases each). Germline CDR1 LNHDA, CDR2 SQIVND (reference sequence). The CDR3 runs 13 residues. Trimming left V 6 bases short and J 8 bases short, with 14 bases between. The CDR3 region is CASRWGAGDEQFF. The CDR3 coding sequence is TGTGCCAGTAGATGGGGGGCCGGGGATGAGCAGTTCTTC.

The CDR3 nucleotides are TGTGCCAGCAGTCTCGGACTAGCGGAAGCAACCGGGGAGCTGTTTTTT. It encodes CASSLGLAEATGELFF. The J gene is TRBJ2-2, the V gene TRBV27; 10 bases are a match to TRBD2. Trimming at V came to 5 bases and at J to 5 bases, leaving 8 bases not matched to a gene. This CDR3 has 16 amino acids. In germline, CDR1 is MNHEY, CDR2 SMNVEV (reference sequence).

CDR3 DNA: TGTGCCAGTAGTATAGTTGGACCTAGAGTTACGCAGTATTTT. Amino acid sequence: CASSIVGPRVTQYF. The rearrangement joins TRBV19 to TRBJ2-3; D unresolved. This CDR3 region has 14 residues. The germline V gene has CDR1 LNHDA and CDR2 SQIVND (reference sequence). The V gene lost 1 base and the J gene lost 8 bases, with 13 bases spanning the gap.

The rearrangement uses TRBV3-1 (or the pseudogene TRBV3-2) and TRBJ2-5; 9 bases agree with TRBD1. The CDR3 loop spans 16 amino acids. Trimming cost V 0 bases and J 2 bases; bases outside gene matches: 4. Germline V gene lookup returns CDR1 LGHDT and CDR2 YNNKEL (reference sequence). The CDR3 region has the DNA TGTGCCAGCAGCCAAGATGGGACAGGGTATCAAGAGACCCAGTACTTC. This sequence encodes CASSQDGTGYQETQYF.

The chain joins TRBV2 to TRBJ2-4; D not certain. The CDR3 spans 14 residues. Per germline, CDR1 SNHLY and CDR2 FYNNEI. Trimming took off 4 bases at V and 4 bases at J, with 11 bases between the two ends. The CDR3 DNA reads as TGTGCCAGCAGTGGTGGGTGGGTTAAAAACATTCAGTACTTC. Residues: CASSGGWVKNIQYF.

V is TRBV7-2 and J is TRBJ1-2; D is ambiguous. Germline V gene sequence: CDR1 SGHTA, CDR2 FQGNSA. The CDR3 is made up of 16 amino acids. The V and J ends lost 1 base and 2 bases respectively, with 14 bases between them. The CDR3 DNA follows: TGTGCCAGCAGCTTAGGATCCACAGCCCTAAACTATGGCTACACCTTC. Protein: CASSLGSTALNYGYTF.